This TCR beta chain was recorded in a study of blood T cell repertoires in COVID-19. Study-level information: Specimens from acute and convalescent COVID-19 originated in the United States, Italy and Spain. PBMCs, B-cell-depleted T cells, or T cells provided the cDNA or gDNA that made up the material.

In the original processing: Amplification with reference gene primers provided the estimates of nucleated cell counts. Data came from immunoSEQ multiplex PCR; TCRdb stores just in-frame clones and leaves some out. V and J calls and clone size are those listed in that table; D and trimming were worked out from the DNA. The table has under 150,000 clones, around 82% seen once. Germline lookup yields CDR1 SGHRS and CDR2 YFSETQ. CDR3 length: 17 residues. V shed 4 bases, J shed 3 bases, and the junction held 7 bases outside the gene matches. The chain uses TRBV5-1 and TRBJ2-5, with 15 bases aligning to TRBD2. The sequencing sample was made of peripheral blood. This clonotype originated in a man aged 60-69 years with acute or convalescent COVID-19. CDR3 sequence reads: CASSVGLAGGLKETQYF. The CDR3 coding sequence is TGCGCCAGCAGCGTGGGACTAGCGGGGGGTTTGAAAGAGACCCAGTACTTC. Supplemented by reference TRBV5-1 and TRBJ2-5, the full variable domain reads KAGVTQTPRYLIKTRGQQVTLSCSPISGHRSVSWYQQTPGQGLQFLFEYFSETQRNKGNFPGRFSGRQFSNSRSEMNVSTLELGDSALYLCASSVGLAGGLKETQYFGPGTRLLVL.